Each of the 3 T cell receptor beta chains below was sequenced from the same sample in a study. Treg sorting used a CD4+CD25+CD127-/low gate. TCRdb passed the 5' RACE reads through MiXCR, listing each CDR3 protein once. The sample shows roughly 30,000 distinct CDR3 sequences, roughly 27% of them seen only once. Sequencing was performed on tumor-infiltrating Tregs sorted from the breast tumor. Receptors originate from a female donor with breast cancer.

This rearrangement joins TRBV4-2 to TRBJ2-7; 10 bases align to TRBD1. J lost 2 bases, V lost 3 bases, and 4 bases had no gene match. The CDR3 loop spans 15 amino acids. Germline V gene data show CDR1 as LGHNA and CDR2 as YNFKEQ. The CDR3 bases are TGTGCCAGCAGCCATCTCGGACAGGGGGCCTACGAGCAGTACTTC. It specifies CASSHLGQGAYEQYF.

This clonotype was recorded many times. This chain uses TRBV7-9 with TRBJ1-5; D is unresolved. Germline V gene lookup returns CDR1 SEHNR and CDR2 FQNEAQ (reference sequence). V lost 5 bases to trimming and J lost 0 bases, with 5 bases between them. This CDR3 comprises 13 residues. The chain's CDR3 is CASSSNSNQPQHF. CDR3 nucleotide sequence: TGTGCCAGCAGCAGTAATAGCAATCAGCCCCAGCATTTT.

Regarding this clonotype: This may be a read error, as it is one base from a much larger clone. The chain recombines TRBV29-1 with TRBJ2-3; 7 positions match TRBD2. This CDR3 has 12 residues. The V and J ends lost 7 bases and 3 bases, in that order; junction bases with no gene match: 4. From germline, CDR1 is SQVTM and CDR2 ANQGSEA. The CDR3 sequence: CSAGRETDTQYF. DNA of the CDR3: TGCAGCGCGGGGCGGGAGACAGATACGCAGTATTTT.